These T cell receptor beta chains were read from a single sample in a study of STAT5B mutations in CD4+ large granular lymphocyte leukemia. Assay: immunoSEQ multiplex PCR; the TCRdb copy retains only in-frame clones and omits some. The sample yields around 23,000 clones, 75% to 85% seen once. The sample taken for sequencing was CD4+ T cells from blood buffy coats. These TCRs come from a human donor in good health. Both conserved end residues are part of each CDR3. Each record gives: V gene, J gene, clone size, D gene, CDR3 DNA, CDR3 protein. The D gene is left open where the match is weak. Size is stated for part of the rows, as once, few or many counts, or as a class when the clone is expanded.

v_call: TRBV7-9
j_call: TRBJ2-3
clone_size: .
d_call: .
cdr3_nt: TGTGCCAGCAGCTTAGTTGCCCCCCTTAGCACAGATACGCAGTATTTT
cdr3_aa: CASSLVAPLSTDTQYF

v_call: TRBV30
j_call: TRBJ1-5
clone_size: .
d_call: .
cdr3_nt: TGTGCCTGGAGTGTGTCCGGGCATCAGCCCCAGCATTTT
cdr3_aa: CAWSVSGHQPQHF

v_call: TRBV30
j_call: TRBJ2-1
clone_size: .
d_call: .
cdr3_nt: TGTGCCTGGACGGTGCGGGGTTCTGTCACGAATGAGCAGTTCTTC
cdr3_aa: CAWTVRGSVTNEQFF

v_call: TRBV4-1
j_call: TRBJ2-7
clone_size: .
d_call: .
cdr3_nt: TGCGCCAGCAGCCAAACAATACTCAGGGGGGGCCCCTACGAGCAGTACTTC
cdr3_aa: CASSQTILRGGPYEQYF

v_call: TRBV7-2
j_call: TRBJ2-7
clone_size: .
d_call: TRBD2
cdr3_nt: TGTGCCAGCAGCATCGGGACTAGCGGGAGGACCCTCTCCTACGAGCAGTACTTC
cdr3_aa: CASSIGTSGRTLSYEQYF

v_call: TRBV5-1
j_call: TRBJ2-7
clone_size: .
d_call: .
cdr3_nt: TGCGCCAGCAGCTTGGCCGGGAGCGCTGAACTCTACGAGCAGTACTTC
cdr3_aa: CASSLAGSAELYEQYF

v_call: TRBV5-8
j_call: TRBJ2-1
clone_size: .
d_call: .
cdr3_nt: TGTGCCAGCAGCTTGGTCCCGACTCTTTTTGAGCAGTTCTTC
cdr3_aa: CASSLVPTLFEQFF

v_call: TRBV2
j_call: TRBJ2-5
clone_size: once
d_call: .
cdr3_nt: TGTGCCAGCAGTGAATGGTATGGACAAGAGACCCAGTACTTC
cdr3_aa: CASSEWYGQETQYF

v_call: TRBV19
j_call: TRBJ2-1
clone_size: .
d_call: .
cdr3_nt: TGTGCCAGTAGCGAGAGGAGGGGTGGAGATGAGCAGTTCTTC
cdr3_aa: CASSERRGGDEQFF

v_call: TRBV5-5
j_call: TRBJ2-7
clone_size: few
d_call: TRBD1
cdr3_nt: TGTGCCAGCAGCCTTGAGGACAGGGGCTACGAGCAGTACTTC
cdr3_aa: CASSLEDRGYEQYF

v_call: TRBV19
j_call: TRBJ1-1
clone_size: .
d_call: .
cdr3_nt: TGTGCCAGTACCCCGGGGAGGGGAAAGAACACTGAAGCTTTCTTT
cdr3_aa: CASTPGRGKNTEAFF

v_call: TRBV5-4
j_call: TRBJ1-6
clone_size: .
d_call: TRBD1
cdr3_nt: TGTGCCAGCAGCTCCAACGGGGACAGATATTCACCCCTCCACTTT
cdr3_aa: CASSSNGDRYSPLHF

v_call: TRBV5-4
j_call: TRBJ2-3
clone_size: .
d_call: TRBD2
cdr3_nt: TGTGCCAGCAGCTTCCCTAGCGGTAGCACAGATACGCAGTATTTT
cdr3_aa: CASSFPSGSTDTQYF

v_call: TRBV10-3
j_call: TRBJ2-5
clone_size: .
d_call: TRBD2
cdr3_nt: TGTGCCATCAGTGAGTCAACGGGAGGGTCCCAAGAGACCCAGTACTTC
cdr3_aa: CAISESTGGSQETQYF

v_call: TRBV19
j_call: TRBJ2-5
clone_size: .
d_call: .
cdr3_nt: TGTGCCAGTAAAGTAGCGGACCAAGAGACCCAGTACTTC
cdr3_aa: CASKVADQETQYF

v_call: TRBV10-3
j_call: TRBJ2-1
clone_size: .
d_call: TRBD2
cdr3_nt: TGTGCCATCAGTGAGTCGAGGACTAGCGGCGATGAGCAGTTCTTC
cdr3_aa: CAISESRTSGDEQFF

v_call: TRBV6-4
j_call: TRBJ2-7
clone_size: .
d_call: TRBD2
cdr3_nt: TGTGCCAGCAGTTTAAATACTGTGACTAGCGGGAGTGTCGAGCAGTACTTC
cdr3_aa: CASSLNTVTSGSVEQYF

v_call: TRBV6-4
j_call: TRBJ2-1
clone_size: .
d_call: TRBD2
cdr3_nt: TGTGCCAGCAGCGCCGGGACTAGCGGGGACAATGAGCAGTTCTTC
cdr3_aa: CASSAGTSGDNEQFF

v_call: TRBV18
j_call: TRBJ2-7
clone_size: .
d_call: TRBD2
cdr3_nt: TGTGCCAGCTCACCAACTAGCGGGGGCGACTACGAGCAGTACTTC
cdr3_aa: CASSPTSGGDYEQYF

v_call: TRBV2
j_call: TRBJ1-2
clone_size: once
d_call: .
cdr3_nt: TGTGCCAGCACAGATTCCTATGGCTACACCTTC
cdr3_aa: CASTDSYGYTF

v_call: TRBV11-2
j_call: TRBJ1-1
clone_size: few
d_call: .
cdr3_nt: TGTGCCAGCAGCTCGACAGGATACACTGAAGCTTTCTTT
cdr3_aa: CASSSTGYTEAFF

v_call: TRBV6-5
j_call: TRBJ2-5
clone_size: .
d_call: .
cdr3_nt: TGTGCCAGCAGTTACTCCCCAGGACACCAAGAGACCCAGTACTTC
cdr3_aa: CASSYSPGHQETQYF

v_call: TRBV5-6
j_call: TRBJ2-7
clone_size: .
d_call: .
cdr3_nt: TGTGCCAGCAGCTCGAAGGGGGTGGGGGCCCGCTCCTACGAGCAGTACTTC
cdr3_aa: CASSSKGVGARSYEQYF

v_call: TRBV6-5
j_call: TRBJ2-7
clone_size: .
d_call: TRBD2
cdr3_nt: TGTGCCAGCAGTCAGCTAGCGGAACCTACCTACGAGCAGTACTTC
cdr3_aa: CASSQLAEPTYEQYF

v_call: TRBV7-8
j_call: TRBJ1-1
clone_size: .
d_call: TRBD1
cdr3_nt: TGTGCCAGCAGCTTAGCGACAGGGGGTAATACTGAAGCTTTCTTT
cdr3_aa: CASSLATGGNTEAFF

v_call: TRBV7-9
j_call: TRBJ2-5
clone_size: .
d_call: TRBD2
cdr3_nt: TGTGCCAGCAGCTTCGGACTAGCCGTAGAAGAGACCCAGTACTTC
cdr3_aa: CASSFGLAVEETQYF

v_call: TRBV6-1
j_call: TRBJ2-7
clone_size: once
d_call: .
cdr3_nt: TGTGCCAGCAGTGAAGGGTCTGGCGGGGTCTACGAGCAGTACTTC
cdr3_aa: CASSEGSGGVYEQYF

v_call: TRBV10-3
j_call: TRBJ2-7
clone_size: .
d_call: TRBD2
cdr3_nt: TGTGCCATCAGTGAGGGACTAGCGGCCTACGAGCAGTACTTC
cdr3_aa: CAISEGLAAYEQYF

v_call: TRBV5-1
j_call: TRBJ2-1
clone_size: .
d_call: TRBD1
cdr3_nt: TGCGCCAGCAGCGAAGGAGGGACAGGGGGGTTCAATGAGCAGTTCTTC
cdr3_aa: CASSEGGTGGFNEQFF

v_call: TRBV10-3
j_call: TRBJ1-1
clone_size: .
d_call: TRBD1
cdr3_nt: TGTGCCACCCGACAGGGGGCAAGCGACACTGAAGCTTTCTTT
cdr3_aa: CATRQGASDTEAFF

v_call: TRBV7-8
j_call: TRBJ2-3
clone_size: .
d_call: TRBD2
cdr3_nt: TGTGCCAGCAGCCACCAGGAGAGCGGGAGGACAGATACGCAGTATTTT
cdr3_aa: CASSHQESGRTDTQYF

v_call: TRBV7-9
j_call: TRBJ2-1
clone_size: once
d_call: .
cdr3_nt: TGTGCCAGCAGTTCTTGGGGGTTCGCGGCACCCGCGGCGGGTGAGCAGTTCTTC
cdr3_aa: CASSSWGFAAPAAGEQFF

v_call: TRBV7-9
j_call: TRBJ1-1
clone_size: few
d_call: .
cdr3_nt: TGTGCCAGCAGCGTGACGAATCTGAACACTGAAGCTTTCTTT
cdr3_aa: CASSVTNLNTEAFF

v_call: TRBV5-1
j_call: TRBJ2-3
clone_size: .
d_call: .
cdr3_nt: TGCGCCAGCAGCATCCAGGGTTTAGGTGGTACAGATACGCAGTATTTT
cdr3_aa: CASSIQGLGGTDTQYF

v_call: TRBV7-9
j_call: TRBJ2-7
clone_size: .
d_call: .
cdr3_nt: TGTGCCAGCAGCTTCGGAGGCTTTCGGGGCTACGAGCAGTACTTC
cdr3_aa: CASSFGGFRGYEQYF

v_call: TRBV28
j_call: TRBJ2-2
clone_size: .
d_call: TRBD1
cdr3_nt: TGTGCCAGCAGTAGACCGACAGGGGCCGGGGAGCTGTTTTTT
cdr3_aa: CASSRPTGAGELFF

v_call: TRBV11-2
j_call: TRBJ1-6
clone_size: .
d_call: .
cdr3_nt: TGTGCCAGCAGCCTCGAAGGGGATTCACCCCTCCACTTT
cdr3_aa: CASSLEGDSPLHF

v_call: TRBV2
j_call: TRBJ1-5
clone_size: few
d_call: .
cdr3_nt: TGTGCCAGCAGTGGGACGCGGAATCAGCCCCAGCATTTT
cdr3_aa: CASSGTRNQPQHF

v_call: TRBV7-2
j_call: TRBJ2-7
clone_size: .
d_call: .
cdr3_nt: TGTGCCAGCAGCTCCTATCTCTTGGCCTACGAGCAGTACTTC
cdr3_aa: CASSSYLLAYEQYF

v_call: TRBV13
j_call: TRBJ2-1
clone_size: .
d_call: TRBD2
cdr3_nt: TGTGCCAGCAGCTCCGGGAGGGCCAATGAGCAGTTCTTC
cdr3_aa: CASSSGRANEQFF

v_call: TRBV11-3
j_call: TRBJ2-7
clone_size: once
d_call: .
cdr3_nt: TGTGCCAGCAGCCCGACAGGCCACGAGCAGTACTTC
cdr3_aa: CASSPTGHEQYF

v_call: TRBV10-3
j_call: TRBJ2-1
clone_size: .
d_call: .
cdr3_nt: TGTGCCATCAAGCTCGACAGTGAGACCTTTGAGCAGTTCTTC
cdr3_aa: CAIKLDSETFEQFF

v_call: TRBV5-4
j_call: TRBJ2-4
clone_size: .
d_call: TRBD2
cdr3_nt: TGTGCCAGCAGCGCGGGACTAGCGGGGACAAGGGACATTCAGTACTTC
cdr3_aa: CASSAGLAGTRDIQYF

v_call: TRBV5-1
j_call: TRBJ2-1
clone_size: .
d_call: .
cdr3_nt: TGCGCCAGCAGCTTGGTTCGGCAATACAATGAGCAGTTCTTC
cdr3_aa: CASSLVRQYNEQFF

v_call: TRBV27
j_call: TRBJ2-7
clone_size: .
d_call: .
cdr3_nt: TGTGCCAGCAGCCCTCGCGGCGGACCCTACGAGCAGTACTTC
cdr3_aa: CASSPRGGPYEQYF

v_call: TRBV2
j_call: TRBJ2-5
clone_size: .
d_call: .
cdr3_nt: TGTGCCAGCAGTGCGGGGTTGGCGGAGACCCAGTACTTC
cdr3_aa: CASSAGLAETQYF

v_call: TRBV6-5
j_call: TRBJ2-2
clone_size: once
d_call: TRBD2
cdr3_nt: TGTGCCAGCAGACCTAGCGGCGACACCGGGGAGCTGTTTTTT
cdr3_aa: CASRPSGDTGELFF

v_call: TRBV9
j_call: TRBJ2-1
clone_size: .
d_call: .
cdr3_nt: TGTGCCAGCAGCCCGCTAGCTCACGGATCCTACAATGAGCAGTTCTTC
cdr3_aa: CASSPLAHGSYNEQFF

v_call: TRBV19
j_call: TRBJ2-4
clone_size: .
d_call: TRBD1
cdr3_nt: TGTGCCAGTCATCCGACAGGGGGAGTAATAGCCAAAAACATTCAGTACTTC
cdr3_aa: CASHPTGGVIAKNIQYF

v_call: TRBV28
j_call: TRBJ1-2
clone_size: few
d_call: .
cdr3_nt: TGTGCCAGCAGTTTAAGACGCCTAGGGCAGCCAATTCTACCTAACTATGGCTACACCTTC
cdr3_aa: CASSLRRLGQPILPNYGYTF

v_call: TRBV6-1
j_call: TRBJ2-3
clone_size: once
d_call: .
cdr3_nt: TGTGCCAGCAGTGCCGTCGGACAGAGCCAGGCGGGGGATACGCAGTATTTT
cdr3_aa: CASSAVGQSQAGDTQYF

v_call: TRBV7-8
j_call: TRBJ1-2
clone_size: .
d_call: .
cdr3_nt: TGTGCCAGCAGCTTAGACATGACAAGCTATGGCTACACCTTC
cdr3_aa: CASSLDMTSYGYTF

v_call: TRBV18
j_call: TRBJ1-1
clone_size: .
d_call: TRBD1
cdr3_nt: TGTGCCAGCTCACCAACGGGACAGGGCCAACCCACGGAAGCTTTCTTT
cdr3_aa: CASSPTGQGQPTEAFF

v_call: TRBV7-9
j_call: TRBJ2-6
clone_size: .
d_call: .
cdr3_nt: TGTGCCAGCAGCTCTACTAAGGGGGCCAACGTCCTGACTTTC
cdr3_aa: CASSSTKGANVLTF